This T cell receptor (beta chain) was observed in a study of metastatic and nonmetastatic thyroid tumors. Overall study context: Samples came from malignant and benign thyroid patients, and repertoires were compared across blood and tumor or nodule tissue. Overall study results and limits: Compared with benign nodules, malignant thyroid tumors were reported to have significantly higher TCR beta diversity in both blood and tumor.

This clone has ten or more counts. What it binds is unknown. V was trimmed by 6 bases and J by 4 bases, leaving 12 bases between them. The germline V gene encodes CDR1 MDHEN and CDR2 SYDVKM. CDR3 size: 13 residues. All patients were treatment-naive before thyroid surgery. The authors' processing: The study's classifier, a distant-metastasis tool for papillary thyroid cancer, was built using CDR3 differences across clinicopathological groups. MiXCR re-clonotyped the PCR reads for TCRdb. Clone size and V and J calls follow TCRdb, not the original study. Of about 89,000 clones listed, around 12% are singletons.

This receptor was obtained from a female donor with papillary thyroid cancer or a benign thyroid nodule (not recorded which). Some clones in this sample may be carry-over from other donors' samples. Sequenced: tumor tissue. The rearrangement links TRBV28 to TRBJ1-2, with TRBD1 as a possible D gene (5 bases). CDR3 region: CASSLDRLYGYTF. In DNA, the CDR3 is TGTGCCAGCAGCCTAGACAGACTCTATGGCTACACCTTC.